A single sample is the source of the 30 T cell receptor beta chains below, sequenced in a study of cytomegalovirus exposure and HLA in healthy donors. PCR employed 60 Vbeta and 13 Jbeta primers. This table comes from immunoSEQ multiplex PCR, and its TCRdb copy is limited to in-frame clones, with some not included. The table includes about 160,000 clones, about 77% detected once. Source material: PBMCs. The receptors here all came from a man aged 25-40 years in good health and CMV-seronegative.

V usage is TRBV6-6 and J usage is TRBJ2-7; D possibly corresponds to TRBD1 (6 bases). The CDR3 totals 13 residues. Trimming shortened V by 5 bases and J by 1 base, and 9 bases separated the two germline ends. From germline, CDR1 is MNHNY and CDR2 SVGAGI (reference sequence). CDR3 sequence: CASSVTGSYEQYF. CDR3 coding DNA: TGTGCCAGCAGTGTTACAGGGTCCTACGAGCAGTACTTC.

The V gene is TRBV15, the J gene TRBJ2-1, with D unresolved. The CDR3 has 13 residues. Per the germline V gene, CDR1 is LNHNV and CDR2 is YYDKDF (reference sequence). V lost 3 bases, J lost 7 bases, and 10 bases lay in between. For the CDR3, the DNA is TGTGCCACCAGCAGGAAGCGTGGGAATGAGCAGTTCTTC. Translated: CATSRKRGNEQFF.

The chain links TRBV6-5 to TRBJ2-7; 9 nucleotides match TRBD1. Germline CDR1 is MNHEY and CDR2 is SVGAGI. CDR3 length: 15 amino acids. The V segment lost 5 bases and the J segment 0 bases; nucleotides outside the gene matches: 5. DNA for the CDR3: TGTGCCAGCAGTGTGTCGACAGGGGGCTCCTACGAGCAGTACTTC. It is translated as CASSVSTGGSYEQYF.

The genes are TRBV4-1 and TRBJ1-4, with D perhaps matching TRBD1 (5 bases). The CDR3 spans 15 residues. Germline V CDR1 and CDR2: MGHRA, YSYEKL. Trimming left V 2 bases short and J 8 bases short, with 15 bases between. The chain's CDR3 is CASSQSRGFGEKLFF. The CDR3 nucleotides are TGCGCCAGCAGCCAATCAAGGGGCTTTGGAGAAAAACTGTTTTTT.

This chain connects TRBV5-6 to TRBJ2-7; 7 nucleotides line up with TRBD1. Germline V lookup: CDR1 SGHDT, CDR2 YYEEEE. Trimming at V came to 7 bases and at J to 4 bases, leaving 11 bases not matched to a gene. This CDR3 region has 14 residues. The chain's CDR3 is CASGEGQSPYEQYF. The CDR3 DNA follows: TGTGCCAGCGGCGAGGGACAGAGCCCATACGAGCAGTACTTC.

This chain uses TRBV29-1 with TRBJ2-7; D might be TRBD1 (5 bases). This CDR3 comprises 12 residues. The ends were cut back, 4 bases at V and 7 bases at J, with 14 bases in the middle. The V gene's germline CDR1 is SQVTM and CDR2 ANQGSEA. This chain's CDR3 is CSVGLQGREQYF. The CDR3, as DNA: TGCAGCGTTGGACTCCAGGGCCGGGAGCAGTACTTC.

This chain uses TRBV27 with TRBJ2-5; 8 bases are shared with TRBD2. The J call may be mistaken, given a closer DNA end match to TRBJ2-7. The germline V gene encodes CDR1 MNHEY and CDR2 SMNVEV (reference sequence). The CDR3 extends over 17 amino acids. This CDR3 reads CASSLGVFGGGPSEQYF. Written as DNA, the CDR3 is TGTGCCAGCAGTTTAGGTGTCTTCGGGGGGGGGCCCTCCGAGCAGTACTTC.

This clone was recorded once. J is TRBJ2-3 and V is TRBV5-1; 10 bases map to TRBD1. V was clipped by 4 bases and J by 6 bases; unmatched bases: 5. Germline-derived CDR1 and CDR2 are SGHRS and YFSETQ. CDR3 size: 14 residues. CDR3 sequence: CASSPGTGADTQYF. CDR3 bases: TGCGCCAGCAGCCCCGGGACAGGGGCTGATACGCAGTATTTT.

The V and J genes are TRBV27 and TRBJ2-7; the D gene is possibly TRBD2 (5 bases). Germline CDR1 reads MNHEY; CDR2 reads SMNVEV (reference sequence). The CDR3 contains 15 residues. Trimming took off 0 bases at V and 0 bases at J, with 9 bases between the two ends. The CDR3 reads CASSLSPDYSYEQYF. The CDR3 DNA sequence: TGTGCCAGCAGTTTATCCCCAGACTACTCCTACGAGCAGTACTTC.

This clone was picked up a small number of times. The rearrangement uses TRBV6-5 and TRBJ1-5; 8 bases line up with TRBD1. The CDR3 runs to 13 residues. The ends lost 6 bases at V and 6 bases at J; junction bases unmatched: 4. Germline V gives CDR1 MNHEY, CDR2 SVGAGI. This chain's CDR3 is CASSPGGGQPQHF. The CDR3 DNA is TGTGCCAGCAGCCCAGGGGGCGGTCAGCCCCAGCATTTT.

This clone has more than one count but fewer than ten. The chain combines TRBV11-2 with TRBJ1-4; tentatively, D is TRBD1 (5 bases). The germline CDR1 and CDR2 sequences are SGHAT and FQNNGV. Trimming cost V 5 bases and J 6 bases, with 13 bases left between them. There are 14 residues in the CDR3. CDR3 bases: TGTGCCAGCAGCCCCAGTGGGGCAGATGAAAAACTGTTTTTT. Encoded protein: CASSPSGADEKLFF. Filled out from reference TRBV11-2 and TRBJ1-4, the complete variable domain reads EAGVAQSPRYKIIEKRQSVAFWCNPISGHATLYWYQQILGQGPKLLIQFQNNGVVDDSQLPKDRFSAERLKGVDSTLKIQPAKLEDSAVYLCASSPSGADEKLFFGSGTQLSVL.

The chain joins TRBV5-4 to TRBJ2-2; D ambiguous. The CDR3 has 14 residues. V lost 0 bases and J 2 bases, leaving 5 bases between the germline ends. Per the germline V gene, CDR1 is SGHNT and CDR2 is YYREEE (reference sequence). CDR3 nucleotide sequence: TGTGCCAGCAGCTTGGCCGTAAACACCGGGGAGCTGTTTTTT. Translated, it gives CASSLAVNTGELFF. The full variable domain, completed using reference TRBV5-4 and TRBJ2-2, is ETGVTQSPTHLIKTRGQQVTLRCSSQSGHNTVSWYQQALGQGPQFIFQYYREEENGRGNFPPRFSGLQFPNYSSELNVNALELDDSALYLCASSLAVNTGELFFGEGSRLTVL.

J is TRBJ2-7 and V is TRBV30, with TRBD1 matching over 7 bases. V shed 8 bases and J 1 base; nucleotides not matched to a gene: 11. This CDR3 contains 14 residues. Germline CDR1 reads GTSNPN; CDR2 reads SVGIG (reference sequence). The CDR3 DNA is TGTGCCGGCCATCGGACAGGTAGTTCCTACGAGCAGTACTTC. Protein: CAGHRTGSSYEQYF. The variable domain in full, completed from reference TRBV30 and TRBJ2-7, reads SQTIHQWPATLVQPVGSPLSLECTVEGTSNPNLYWYRQAAGRGLQLLFYSVGIGQISSEVPQNLSASRPQDRQFILSSKKLLLSDSGFYLCAGHRTGSSYEQYFGPGTRLTVT.

V gene TRBV6-1 combines with J gene TRBJ2-2, with 9 bases that match TRBD2. Germline V lookup: CDR1 MNHNS, CDR2 SASEGT. The V segment lost 3 bases and the J segment 5 bases; nucleotides outside the gene matches: 10. CDR3 length: 17 amino acids. CDR3 amino acids: CASSEFRGRARTGELFF. CDR3 DNA: TGTGCCAGCAGTGAGTTCCGCGGGAGGGCCCGGACCGGGGAGCTGTTTTTT.

V usage is TRBV7-8 and J usage is TRBJ1-1; weak D call: TRBD1 (5 bases). Germline CDR1 and CDR2: SGHVS and FQNEAQ. V lost 0 bases and J 4 bases, leaving 15 bases between the germline ends. The CDR3 has 16 residues. DNA for the CDR3: TGTGCCAGCAGCTTAGCGGTGGGGGTAGCGGGCACTGAAGCTTTCTTT. This translates into CASSLAVGVAGTEAFF. The whole variable domain, remainder taken from reference TRBV7-8 and TRBJ1-1, is GAGVSQSPRYKVAKRGQDVALRCDPISGHVSLFWYQQALGQGPEFLTYFQNEAQLDKSGLPSDRFFAERPEGSVSTLKIQRTQQEDSAVYLCASSLAVGVAGTEAFFGQGTRLTVV.

The rearrangement uses TRBV30 and TRBJ2-3, with a weak D call TRBD1 (5 bases). The CDR3 has 15 residues. CDR1 and CDR2 (germline): GTSNPN, SVGIG (reference sequence). Trimming cost V 3 bases and J 3 bases, with 16 bases left between them. CDR3 sequence (DNA): TGTGCCTGGAGCTCCACAGGCTTGGGTACAGATACGCAGTATTTT. Its protein is CAWSSTGLGTDTQYF.

The chain has TRBV11-1 and TRBJ2-5, with a possible D match to TRBD2 (5 bases). V lost 5 bases and J lost 5, with 15 bases in between. The CDR3 covers 14 residues. Germline V gene sequence: CDR1 SGHAT, CDR2 FQDESV (reference sequence). The CDR3 DNA reads as TGTGCCAGCAGCCAAGCGGTGGCGGGTGAGACCCAGTACTTC. Protein product: CASSQAVAGETQYF.

A few counts support this clone. The chain has TRBV18 and TRBJ1-5; 8 bases are shared with TRBD1. The CDR3 loop spans 14 amino acids. Germline V CDR1 and CDR2: KGHSH, LQKENI. After removal of 3 bases from V and 7 bases from J, the junction contained 5 bases not matched to a gene. The CDR3 reads CASSPGQVWQPQHF. As DNA, the CDR3 is TGTGCCAGCTCACCGGGACAGGTCTGGCAGCCCCAGCATTTT.

The chain carries TRBV5-6 and TRBJ1-2; TRBD1 aligns across 9 bases. Germline CDR1 is SGHDT and CDR2 is YYEEEE. There are 14 residues in the CDR3. Trimming cost V 0 bases and J 6 bases; bases outside gene matches: 3. The CDR3 here is CASSLDRGRNGYTF. The CDR3 coding sequence is TGTGCCAGCAGCTTGGACAGGGGGCGAAATGGCTACACCTTC.

The chain carries TRBV12-5 and TRBJ2-3; 9 nucleotides align to TRBD2. Germline values: CDR1 LGHNT, CDR2 FRNRAP. Trimming took 5 bases from V and 5 from J; bases not matched to a gene: 14. The CDR3 extends over 17 amino acids. Written as DNA, the CDR3 is TGTGCTAGTGGTCCCGTCCGGGAGCGGGAGGTGGAAGATACGCAGTATTTT. Protein product: CASGPVREREVEDTQYF.

This clone was seen a handful of times. The chain combines TRBV2 with TRBJ2-3; the match to TRBD1 covers 9 bases. Germline loops: CDR1 SNHLY, CDR2 FYNNEI. J lost 7 bases, V lost 6 bases, and 8 bases had no gene match. There are 14 residues in the CDR3. The CDR3 DNA is TGTGCCAGCAGAGCAGGGACAGGGACCCATACGCAGTATTTT. It is translated as CASRAGTGTHTQYF.

The chain has TRBV30 and TRBJ1-3; D not certain. The germline gives CDR1 GTSNPN, CDR2 SVGIG (reference sequence). Trimming stripped 5 bases from V and 0 bases from J, with 8 bases between. The CDR3 is 13 residues long. CDR3 sequence: CAWSTDSGNTIYF. DNA of the CDR3: TGTGCCTGGTCCACTGACTCTGGAAACACCATATATTTT.

The gene calls are TRBV15 and TRBJ2-1, with 11 bases matching TRBD2. Trimming removed 2 bases from V and 4 bases from J; junction bases left unmatched: 1. The CDR3 extends over 15 amino acids. Germline CDR1 LNHNV, CDR2 YYDKDF (reference sequence). The CDR3 sequence: CATSRTSGGYNEQFF. CDR3 DNA sequence: TGTGCCACCAGCAGAACTAGCGGGGGTTACAATGAGCAGTTCTTC.

The chain has TRBV7-2 and TRBJ2-1; 11 bases map to TRBD2. CDR3 size: 15 residues. Germline assignment: CDR1 SGHTA and CDR2 FQGNSA. Trimming took 5 bases from V and 7 from J; bases not matched to a gene: 7. The CDR3 DNA follows: TGTGCCAGCAGCGTGGGACTAGCGGACTTTAATGAGCAGTTCTTC. Protein product: CASSVGLADFNEQFF.

The rearrangement uses TRBV5-6 and TRBJ2-7, with 9 bases aligning to TRBD1. Germline values: CDR1 SGHDT, CDR2 YYEEEE. V trimming: 3 bases; J trimming: 3 bases; junction bases outside the gene matches: 13. The CDR3 is made up of 17 amino acids. The DNA for the CDR3 is TGTGCCAGCAGCTCGCCGAGGGACAGGGTAGATGTCTACGAGCAGTACTTC. This codes for CASSSPRDRVDVYEQYF.

This clone showed up just once. The chain combines TRBV9 with TRBJ2-2, with a weak D call TRBD1 (6 bases). The length of the CDR3 is 15 residues. Germline V CDR1 and CDR2: SGDLS, YYNGEE. V gave up 3 bases and J gave up 4 bases, with 13 bases separating them. The CDR3 nucleotides are TGTGCCAGCAGCGAGGGGAACAGGGTCACCGGGGAGCTGTTTTTT. This codes for CASSEGNRVTGELFF.

Regarding this clone: The CDR3 ends on some other residue instead of the conserved phenylalanine or tryptophan, so this is likely a read error. The DNA is left out, because the CDR3 cannot be placed on it with certainty; the CDR3 is given as TCRdb lists it. This chain's CDR3 is CASSTGTGDFQIS. The chain couples TRBV5-1 to TRBJ1-2; TRBD1 is the table's D call and was not checked against the DNA. Germline-derived CDR1 and CDR2 are SGHRS and YFSETQ. The CDR3 contains 13 residues when both ends are counted.

This chain connects TRBV30 to TRBJ1-1; no firm D call. Trimming stripped 4 bases from V and 0 bases from J, with 12 bases between. CDR1 and CDR2 (germline): GTSNPN, SVGIG (reference sequence). The CDR3 covers 14 residues. The CDR3 loop is CAWMSPRLNTEAFF. The CDR3 region has the DNA TGTGCCTGGATGTCACCTAGATTGAACACTGAAGCTTTCTTT.

The table lists this clone with a few counts. The chain has TRBV19 and TRBJ1-4, with a weak D call TRBD1 (5 bases). Germline values: CDR1 LNHDA, CDR2 SQIVND (reference sequence). The ends were cut back, 6 bases at V and 5 bases at J, with 16 bases in the middle. This CDR3 is 15 amino acids long. CDR3 in amino acids: CASSETGTFNEKLFF. The CDR3 region has the DNA TGTGCCAGTAGCGAAACCGGGACTTTCAATGAAAAACTGTTTTTT.

The chain employs TRBV7-8 and TRBJ2-7; D is perhaps TRBD2 (5 bases). Germline lookup yields CDR1 SGHVS and CDR2 FQNEAQ. Trimming took 5 bases from V and 6 from J, leaving 8 bases between them. The CDR3 has 11 amino acids. The CDR3 region is CASSRGLEQYF. For the CDR3, the DNA is TGTGCCAGCAGCCGGGGTCTCGAGCAGTACTTC.